This T cell receptor (beta chain) was found in a study of cytomegalovirus exposure and HLA in healthy donors. V was pared by 5 bases and J by 5 bases, with 12 bases between. Germline V gene lookup returns CDR1 LNHDA and CDR2 SQIVND (reference sequence). The CDR3 has 13 amino acids. Notes on the study in general: The classifier reportedly diagnosed cytomegalovirus status with high specificity and sensitivity.

Points on this clone: What it binds is unknown.

Primers included in the PCR were 60 Vbeta and 13 Jbeta primers. Produced via immunoSEQ multiplex PCR; TCRdb's table is partial and in-frame only. The profile shows about 190,000 clones, just under 75% of them singletons. The chain has TRBV19 and TRBJ1-1, with D tentatively TRBD1 (5 bases). The TCR was taken from a young man in good health and CMV-seropositive. The sample comprised PBMCs. This chain's CDR3 is CASSRSGGTEAFF. The CDR3 nucleotides are TGTGCCAGTAGTCGAAGCGGGGGGACTGAAGCTTTCTTT. Using reference TRBV19 and TRBJ1-1 for the parts outside the CDR3, the full variable domain is DGGITQSPKYLFRKEGQNVTLSCEQNLNHDAMYWYRQDPGQGLRLIYYSQIVNDFQKGDIAEGYSVSREKKESFPLTVTSAQKNPTAFYLCASSRSGGTEAFFGQGTRLTVV.